Each of the 3 T cell receptor beta chains below was sequenced from the same sample in a study of PD-1 blockade in classical Hodgkin lymphoma. This sample's time point: cycle 4 day 1 (C4D1), after 6 weeks of nivolumab. Relapse was seen in all patients after autologous stem cell transplantation, and brentuximab vedotin exposure was variable. Here immunoSEQ multiplex PCR was the method, and the copy in TCRdb shows in-frame clones only, minus some. The sample carries some 100,000 clones, approximately 94% recorded once. The sample here was peripheral blood mononuclear cells (PBMCs), taken before the fourth cycle of nivolumab. All receptors come from a human donor with classical Hodgkin lymphoma.

The chain has TRBV5-1 and TRBJ2-1; 7 bases match TRBD2. Trimming at V came to 1 base and at J to 9 bases, leaving 13 bases not matched to a gene. CDR3 length: 16 residues. CDR1 is SGHRS, CDR2 YFSETQ, per germline. Here the CDR3 reads CASSLLTSRANSEQFF. The CDR3 DNA reads as TGCGCCAGCAGCTTGTTGACTAGCAGAGCAAACAGTGAGCAGTTCTTC.

The chain employs TRBV2 and TRBJ2-1; 11 bases agree with TRBD2. This CDR3 spans 14 amino acids. The germline V gene has CDR1 SNHLY and CDR2 FYNNEI. The junction had 8 bases not matched to a gene; V was cut back by 4 bases and J by 12 bases. The CDR3 loop is CASSGTSGSVRQFF. CDR3 coding DNA: TGTGCCAGCAGTGGCACTAGCGGGAGCGTACGGCAGTTCTTC.

CDR3 protein: CASSLGPGLAGVGSKNIQYF. CDR3 DNA: TGTGCCAGCAGCCTGGGACCGGGACTAGCGGGAGTTGGGTCCAAAAACATTCAGTACTTC. The V call is TRBV27, the J call TRBJ2-4, with 14 bases identical to TRBD2. The V gene end was trimmed by 6 bases and the J gene end by 2 bases; junction bases not matched to a gene: 15. CDR3 length: 20 amino acids. Per the germline V gene, CDR1 is MNHEY and CDR2 is SMNVEV (reference sequence).